These T cell receptor beta chains were read from a single sample in a study of metastatic and nonmetastatic thyroid tumors. TCRdb re-processed the PCR reads through MiXCR. The top ten hold 9.8% of the sample, which has about 45,000 clones, less than 4.5% seen once. The sample was blood. These receptors were obtained from a female donor with papillary thyroid cancer or a benign thyroid nodule (not recorded which). Some clones in this sample may be carry-over from other donors' samples. CDR3s leave out the opening cysteine and the closing phenylalanine or tryptophan.

V gene	J gene	CDR3 protein
TRBV6-1	TRBJ2-7	ASRPGPNLNYEQY
TRBV9	TRBJ2-7	ASGNLYEQY
TRBV28	TRBJ1-6	ASSQLPGQFNSPLH
TRBV27	TRBJ2-5	ASMRGGRADETQN
TRBV7-9	TRBJ1-1	ASTGLPNTEAF
TRBV6-8	TRBJ2-5	VTSSGSAIVGETQY
TRBV12-3/TRBV12-4	TRBJ2-7	ASRAGTRYEQY
TRBV6-1	TRBJ2-3	VSSEERGGPDTQY
TRBV18	TRBJ1-2	ASSLERGVANYGYT
TRBV27	TRBJ1-1	ASRDLVRNTEAF
TRBV6-1	TRBJ2-3	ASSDFLSSTDTQY
TRBV19	TRBJ2-1	ASTDWGLIDEQF